This TCR beta chain was identified in a study of identical twins. From the 5' RACE reads, TCRdb called clonotypes with MiXCR, one entry per CDR3 protein. The table includes around 340,000 distinct CDR3 sequences, approximately 10% detected once. CDR3 length: 12 residues. The germline V gene has CDR1 DFQATT and CDR2 SNEGSKA (reference sequence). V lost 2 bases and J lost 6, with 8 bases in between. The rearrangement links TRBV20-1 to TRBJ2-1; D is unclear. The receptor was isolated from a woman between 45 and 65 years old in good health. The sequenced sample consisted of naive T cells sorted from blood. As DNA, the CDR3 is TGCAGTGCTAGAATTACCAGCAATGAGCAGTTCTTC. This translates into CSARITSNEQFF.